This T cell receptor (beta chain) was identified during a study of monozygotic twins with inflammatory bowel disease. Overall study findings and caveats: IBD patients exhibited fewer clonotypes shared with other individuals than healthy twins, particularly with disease activity.

The germline V gene has CDR1 SGHRS and CDR2 YFSETQ. The CDR3 loop spans 14 amino acids. A remark on this clonotype: The antigen remains undetermined.

TCRdb derives one entry per CDR3 protein from the 5' RACE reads, leaving out DNA. This repertoire includes about 110,000 distinct CDR3 sequences. The sample consisted of blood. V is TRBV5-1 and J is TRBJ1-1. This TCR was sampled from a human donor with ulcerative colitis or Crohn's disease, or a healthy co-twin of an affected twin (not recorded which). CDR3 in amino acids: CASSQLGGLTEAFF.